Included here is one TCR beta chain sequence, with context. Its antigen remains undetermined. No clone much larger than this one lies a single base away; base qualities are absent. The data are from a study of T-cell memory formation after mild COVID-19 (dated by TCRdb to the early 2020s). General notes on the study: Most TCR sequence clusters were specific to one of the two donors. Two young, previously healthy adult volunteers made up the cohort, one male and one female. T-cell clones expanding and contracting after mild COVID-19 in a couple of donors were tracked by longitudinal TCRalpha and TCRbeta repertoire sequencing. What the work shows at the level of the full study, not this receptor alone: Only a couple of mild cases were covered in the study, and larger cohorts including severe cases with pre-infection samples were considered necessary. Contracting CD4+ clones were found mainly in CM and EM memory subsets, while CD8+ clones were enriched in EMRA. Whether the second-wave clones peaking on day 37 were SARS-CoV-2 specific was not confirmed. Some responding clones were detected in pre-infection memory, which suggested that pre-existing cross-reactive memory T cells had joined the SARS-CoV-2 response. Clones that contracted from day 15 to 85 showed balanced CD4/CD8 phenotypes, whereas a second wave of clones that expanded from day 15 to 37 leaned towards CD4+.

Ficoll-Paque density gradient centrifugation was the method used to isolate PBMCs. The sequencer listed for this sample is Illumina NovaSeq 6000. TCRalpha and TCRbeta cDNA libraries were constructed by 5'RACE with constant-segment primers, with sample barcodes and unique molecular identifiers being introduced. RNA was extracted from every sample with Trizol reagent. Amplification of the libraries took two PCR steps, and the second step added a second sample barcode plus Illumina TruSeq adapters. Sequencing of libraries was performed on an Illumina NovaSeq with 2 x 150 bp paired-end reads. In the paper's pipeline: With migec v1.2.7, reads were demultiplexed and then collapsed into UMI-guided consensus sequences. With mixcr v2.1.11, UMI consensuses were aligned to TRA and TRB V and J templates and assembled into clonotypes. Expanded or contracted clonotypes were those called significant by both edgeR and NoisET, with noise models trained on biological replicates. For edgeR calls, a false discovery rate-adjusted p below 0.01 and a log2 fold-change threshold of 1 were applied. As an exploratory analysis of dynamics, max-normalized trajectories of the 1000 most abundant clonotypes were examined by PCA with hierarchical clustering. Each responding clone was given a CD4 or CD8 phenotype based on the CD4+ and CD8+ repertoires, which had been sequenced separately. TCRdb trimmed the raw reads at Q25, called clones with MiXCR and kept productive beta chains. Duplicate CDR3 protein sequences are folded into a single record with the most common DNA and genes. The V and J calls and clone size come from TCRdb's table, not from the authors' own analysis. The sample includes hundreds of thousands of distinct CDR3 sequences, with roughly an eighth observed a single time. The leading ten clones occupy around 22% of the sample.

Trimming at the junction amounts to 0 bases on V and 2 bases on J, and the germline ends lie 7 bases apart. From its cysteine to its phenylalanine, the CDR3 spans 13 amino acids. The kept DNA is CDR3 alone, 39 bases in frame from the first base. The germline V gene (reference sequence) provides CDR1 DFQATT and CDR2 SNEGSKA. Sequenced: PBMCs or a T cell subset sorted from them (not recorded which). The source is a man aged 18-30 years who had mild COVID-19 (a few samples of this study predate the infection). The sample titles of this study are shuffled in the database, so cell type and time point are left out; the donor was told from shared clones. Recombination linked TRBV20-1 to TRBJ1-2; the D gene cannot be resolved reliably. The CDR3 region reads CSARDQINYGYTF. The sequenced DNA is TGCAGTGCTAGAGACCAGATAAACTATGGCTACACCTTC.